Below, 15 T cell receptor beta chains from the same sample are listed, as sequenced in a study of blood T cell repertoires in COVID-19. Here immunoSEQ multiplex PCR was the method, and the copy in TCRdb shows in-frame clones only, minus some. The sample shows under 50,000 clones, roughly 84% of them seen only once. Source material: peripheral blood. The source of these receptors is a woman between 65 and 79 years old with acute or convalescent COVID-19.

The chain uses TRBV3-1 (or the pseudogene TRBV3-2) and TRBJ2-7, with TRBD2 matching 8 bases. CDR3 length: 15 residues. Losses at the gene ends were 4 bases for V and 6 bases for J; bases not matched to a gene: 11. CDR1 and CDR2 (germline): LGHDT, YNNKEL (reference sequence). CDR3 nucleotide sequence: TGTGCCAGCAGCCCCAGACCCGGGAGGGCCTCCGAGCAGTACTTC. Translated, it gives CASSPRPGRASEQYF.

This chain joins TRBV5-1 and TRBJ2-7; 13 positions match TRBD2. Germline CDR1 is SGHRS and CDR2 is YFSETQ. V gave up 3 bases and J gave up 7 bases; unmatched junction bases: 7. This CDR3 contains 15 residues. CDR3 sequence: CASSSGLAGVREQYF. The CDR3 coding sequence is TGCGCCAGCAGCTCAGGACTAGCGGGAGTCAGGGAGCAGTACTTC.

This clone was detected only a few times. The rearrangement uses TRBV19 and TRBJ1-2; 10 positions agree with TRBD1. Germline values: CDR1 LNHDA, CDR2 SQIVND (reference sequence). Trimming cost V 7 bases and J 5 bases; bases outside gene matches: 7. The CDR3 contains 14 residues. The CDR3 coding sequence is TGTGCCAGTATATTTCGGGACAGGGGTTATGGCTACACCTTC. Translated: CASIFRDRGYGYTF.

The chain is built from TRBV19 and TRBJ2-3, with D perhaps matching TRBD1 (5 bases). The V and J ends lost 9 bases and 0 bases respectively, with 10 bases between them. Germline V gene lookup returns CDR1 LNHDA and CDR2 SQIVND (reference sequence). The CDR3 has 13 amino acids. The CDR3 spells CASRQTSTDTQYF. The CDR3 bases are TGTGCCAGCCGACAGACTAGCACAGATACGCAGTATTTT.

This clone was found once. The chain's CDR3 is CATSRDQGFIREQYF. The DNA of the CDR3 is TGTGCCACCAGCAGAGATCAAGGATTCATCAGGGAGCAGTACTTC. The J gene is TRBJ2-7, the V gene TRBV15; D gene ambiguous. V was cut by 0 bases and J by 7 bases, with 16 bases left in between. In germline, CDR1 is LNHNV, CDR2 YYDKDF (reference sequence). CDR3 length: 15 residues.

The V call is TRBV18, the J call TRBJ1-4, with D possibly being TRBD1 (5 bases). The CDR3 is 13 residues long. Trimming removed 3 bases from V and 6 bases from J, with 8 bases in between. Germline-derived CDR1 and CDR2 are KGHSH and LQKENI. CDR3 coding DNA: TGTGCCAGCTCACCTGCCAGGGATGAAAAACTGTTTTTT. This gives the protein CASSPARDEKLFF. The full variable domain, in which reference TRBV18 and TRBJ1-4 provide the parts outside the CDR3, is NAGVMQNPRHLVRRRGQEARLRCSPMKGHSHVYWYRQLPEEGLKFMVYLQKENIIDESGMPKERFSAEFPKEGPSILRIQQVVRGDSAAYFCASSPARDEKLFFGSGTQLSVL.

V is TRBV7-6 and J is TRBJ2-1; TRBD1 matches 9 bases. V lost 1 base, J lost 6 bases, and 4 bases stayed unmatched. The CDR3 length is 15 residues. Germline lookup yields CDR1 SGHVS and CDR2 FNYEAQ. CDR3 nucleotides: TGTGCCAGCAGCTTAGGACAGGGGGGCCCCAATGAGCAGTTCTTC. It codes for CASSLGQGGPNEQFF.

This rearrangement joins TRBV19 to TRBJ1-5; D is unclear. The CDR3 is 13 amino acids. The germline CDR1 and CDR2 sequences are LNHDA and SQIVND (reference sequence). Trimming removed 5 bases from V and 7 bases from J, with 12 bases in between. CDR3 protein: CASSPRHRQPQHF. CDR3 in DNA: TGTGCCAGTAGTCCGCGGCACCGGCAGCCCCAGCATTTT.

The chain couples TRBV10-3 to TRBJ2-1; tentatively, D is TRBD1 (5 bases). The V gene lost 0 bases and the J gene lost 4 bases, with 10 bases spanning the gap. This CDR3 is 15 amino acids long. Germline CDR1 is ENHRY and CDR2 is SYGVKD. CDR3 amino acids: CAISESQGPYNEQFF. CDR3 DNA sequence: TGTGCCATCAGTGAGTCCCAGGGTCCGTACAATGAGCAGTTCTTC.

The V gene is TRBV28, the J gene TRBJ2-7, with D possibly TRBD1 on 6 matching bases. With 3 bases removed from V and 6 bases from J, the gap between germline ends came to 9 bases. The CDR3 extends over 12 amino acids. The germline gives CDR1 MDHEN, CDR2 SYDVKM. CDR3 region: CASSFGQTEQYF. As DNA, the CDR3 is TGTGCCAGCAGTTTTGGACAGACCGAGCAGTACTTC.

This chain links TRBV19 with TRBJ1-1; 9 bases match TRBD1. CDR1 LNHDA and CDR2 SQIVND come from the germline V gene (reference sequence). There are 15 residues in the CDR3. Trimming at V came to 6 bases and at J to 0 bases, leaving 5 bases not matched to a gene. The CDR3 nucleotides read TGTGCCAGTAGGACGACAGGGGGTATGAACACTGAAGCTTTCTTT. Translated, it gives CASRTTGGMNTEAFF.

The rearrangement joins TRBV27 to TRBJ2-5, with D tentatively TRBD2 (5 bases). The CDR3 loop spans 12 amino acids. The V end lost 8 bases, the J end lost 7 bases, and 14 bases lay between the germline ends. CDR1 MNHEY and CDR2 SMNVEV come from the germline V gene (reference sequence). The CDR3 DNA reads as TGTGCCAGCCTATCAGGACGGGGGACCCAGTACTTC. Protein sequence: CASLSGRGTQYF.

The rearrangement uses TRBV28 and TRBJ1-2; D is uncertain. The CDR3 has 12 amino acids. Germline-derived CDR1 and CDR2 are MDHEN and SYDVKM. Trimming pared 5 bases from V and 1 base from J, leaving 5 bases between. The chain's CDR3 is CASSVGNYGYTF. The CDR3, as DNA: TGTGCCAGCAGTGTCGGTAACTATGGCTACACCTTC.

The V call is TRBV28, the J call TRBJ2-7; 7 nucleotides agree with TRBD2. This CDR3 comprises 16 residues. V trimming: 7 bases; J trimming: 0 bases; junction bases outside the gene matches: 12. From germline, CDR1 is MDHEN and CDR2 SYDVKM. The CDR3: CASTFSGGGSSYEQYF. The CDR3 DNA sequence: TGTGCCAGCACTTTCTCGGGCGGGGGTAGCTCCTACGAGCAGTACTTC. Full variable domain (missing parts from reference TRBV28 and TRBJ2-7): DVKVTQSSRYLVKRTGEKVFLECVQDMDHENMFWYRQDPGLGLRLIYFSYDVKMKEKGDIPEGYSVSREKKERFSLILESASTNQTSMYLCASTFSGGGSSYEQYFGPGTRLTVT.

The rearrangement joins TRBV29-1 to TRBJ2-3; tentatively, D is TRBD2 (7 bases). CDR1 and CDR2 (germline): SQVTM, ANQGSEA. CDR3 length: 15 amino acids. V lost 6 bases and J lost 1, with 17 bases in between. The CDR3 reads CSVGGPFGRTDTQYF. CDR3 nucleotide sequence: TGCAGCGTCGGGGGGCCCTTTGGACGCACAGATACGCAGTATTTT.